A selection of T cell receptor beta chains follows, all from one sample in a study of OX40 agonist ivuxolimab in advanced cancers. This table comes from immunoSEQ multiplex PCR, and its TCRdb copy is limited to in-frame clones, with some not included. This table has 100,000 or so clones, roughly nine tenths appearing once. The sample here was CD4+ or CD8+ T cells sorted from blood, taken in a trial of the OX40 agonist ivuxolimab. These TCRs come from an adult with an advanced solid tumor such as melanoma, head and neck, liver or kidney cancer. Both conserved end residues are part of each CDR3. The order of the fields is V gene, J gene, D gene, CDR3 protein. The D gene is left open where the match is weak.

TRBV5-4	TRBJ1-2	.	CASSLAGSDGYTF
TRBV4-2	TRBJ2-3	TRBD2	CASSAGGPRDTQYF
TRBV6-6	TRBJ1-4	.	CASSYPEGNEKLFF
TRBV27	TRBJ2-7	.	CASSLSGAGSFSYEQYF
TRBV18	TRBJ2-3	.	CASSPQQGFSGTDTQYF
TRBV4-3	TRBJ1-3	.	CASSQEAHGGSGNTIYF
TRBV7-2	TRBJ1-5	.	CASSLGSRTSQPQHF
TRBV7-2	TRBJ2-2	.	CASSLTRTGELFF
TRBV5-4	TRBJ2-1	.	CASSLARLGAFHEQFF
TRBV7-2	TRBJ2-3	.	CASSPVVSSTDTQYF
TRBV28	TRBJ2-7	.	CASSLEQGVYEQYF
TRBV5-1	TRBJ2-7	TRBD1	CASRLDRDKQYF
TRBV5-1	TRBJ2-7	.	CASSLGLEGAFYEQYF
TRBV4-3	TRBJ2-3	TRBD1	CASSPDRGLVGTQYF
TRBV11-2	TRBJ1-1	.	CASSLGVNTEAFF
TRBV5-8	TRBJ2-5	.	CASSEMATGRSRETQYF
TRBV9	TRBJ2-1	.	CASSPPGSHNEQFF
TRBV5-6	TRBJ1-4	.	CASSSLQPPREKLFF
TRBV7-3	TRBJ2-3	.	CASSLNQLGSGTQYF
TRBV18	TRBJ2-7	TRBD2	CASSSPSGRSYEQYF
TRBV6-6	TRBJ2-3	.	CATTPRTAGTDTQYF
TRBV2	TRBJ1-4	.	CATHRDINEKLFF
TRBV5-4	TRBJ2-2	.	CASSLGASISTGELFF
TRBV28	TRBJ2-5	.	CASSLSETQYF
TRBV5-8	TRBJ2-1	.	CASSRKGGGGYNEQFF